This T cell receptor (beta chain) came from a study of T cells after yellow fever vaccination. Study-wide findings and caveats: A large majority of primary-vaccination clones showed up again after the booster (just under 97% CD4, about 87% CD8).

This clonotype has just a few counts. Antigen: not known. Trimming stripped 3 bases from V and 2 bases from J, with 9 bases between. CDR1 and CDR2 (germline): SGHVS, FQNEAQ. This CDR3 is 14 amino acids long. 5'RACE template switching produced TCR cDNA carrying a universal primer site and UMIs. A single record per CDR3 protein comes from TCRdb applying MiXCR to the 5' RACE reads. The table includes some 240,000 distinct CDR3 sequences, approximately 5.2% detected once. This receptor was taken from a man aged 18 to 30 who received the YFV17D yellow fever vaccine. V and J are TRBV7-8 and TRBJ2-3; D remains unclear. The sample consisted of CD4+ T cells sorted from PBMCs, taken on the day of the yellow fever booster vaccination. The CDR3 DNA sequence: TGTGCCAGCAGCTTTAGGTCGGCCACAGATACGCAGTATTTT. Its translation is CASSFRSATDTQYF.